The next 26 T cell receptor beta chains were all read from a single sample in a study of cytomegalovirus exposure and HLA in healthy donors. The PCR employed 60 Vbeta primers together with 13 Jbeta primers. Assay: immunoSEQ multiplex PCR; the TCRdb copy retains only in-frame clones and omits some. The table has some 130,000 clones, approximately 78% seen once. The sequenced sample was PBMCs. All receptors derive from a woman in her 30s in good health and CMV-seropositive.

The chain employs TRBV6-5 and TRBJ2-1; 9 bases map to TRBD2. In germline, CDR1 is MNHEY, CDR2 SVGAGI. Trimming took 7 bases from V and 5 from J; bases not matched to a gene: 6. CDR3 length: 14 residues. The CDR3 spells CASTRIAGDNEQFF. DNA for the CDR3: TGTGCCAGCACCCGGATAGCGGGGGACAATGAGCAGTTCTTC.

V usage is TRBV4-2 and J usage is TRBJ2-3; 12 nucleotides agree with TRBD2. With 0 bases clipped from V and 5 bases from J, the junction kept 9 bases outside the gene matches. The CDR3 extends over 18 amino acids. Per the germline V gene, CDR1 is LGHNA and CDR2 is YNFKEQ. CDR3 in amino acids: CASSQDESGLAGLDTQYF. CDR3 sequence (DNA): TGTGCCAGCAGCCAAGATGAATCCGGACTAGCGGGGTTAGATACGCAGTATTTT.

As to this clone: Other DNA sequences in the same sample also yield this CDR3. This chain links TRBV7-9 with TRBJ2-1; D may be TRBD1 (5 bases). The CDR3 consists of 15 residues. Germline lookup yields CDR1 SEHNR and CDR2 FQNEAQ (reference sequence). V lost 6 bases and J 8 bases, leaving 20 bases between the germline ends. The CDR3 DNA follows: TGTGCCAGCAGTCAGATGGGGCAGGTGGTGGATGAGCAGTTCTTC. Protein sequence: CASSQMGQVVDEQFF. The full variable domain, completed using reference TRBV7-9 and TRBJ2-1, is DTGVSQNPRHKITKRGQNVTFRCDPISEHNRLYWYRQTLGQGPEFLTYFQNEAQLEKSRLLSDRFSAERPKGSFSTLEIQRTEQGDSAMYLCASSQMGQVVDEQFFGPGTRLTVL.

This rearrangement joins TRBV6-5 to TRBJ2-1; no definite D call. This CDR3 region has 15 residues. Trimming removed 6 bases at V and 2 bases at J, with 14 bases between. CDR1 and CDR2 from the germline V gene are MNHEY and SVGAGI. This CDR3 is CASSKSELTYNEQFF. In DNA, the CDR3 is TGTGCCAGCAGCAAATCAGAATTAACCTACAATGAGCAGTTCTTC.

This chain joins TRBV28 and TRBJ2-3; 8 bases agree with TRBD2. Per the germline V gene, CDR1 is MDHEN and CDR2 is SYDVKM. This CDR3 has 14 amino acids. J lost 3 bases, V lost 8 bases, and 7 bases had no gene match. The CDR3: CASRGGGPTDTQYF. The CDR3 DNA sequence: TGTGCCAGCCGAGGCGGGGGGCCGACAGATACGCAGTATTTT.

V usage is TRBV29-1 and J usage is TRBJ2-1; 8 nucleotides match TRBD2. The V segment lost 4 bases and the J segment 10 bases; nucleotides outside the gene matches: 21. Germline loops: CDR1 SQVTM, CDR2 ANQGSEA. CDR3 size: 17 residues. For the CDR3, the DNA is TGCAGCGTTGGGGGGGCCGGAGCGGGGGCACCGACGGGAGAGCAGTTCTTC. This encodes CSVGGAGAGAPTGEQFF.

This clone was seen more than once but under ten times. The chain has TRBV21-1 and TRBJ1-6; the table's D call TRBD1 went unverified against the DNA. TRBV21-1 is termed a pseudogene. The CDR3 extends over 13 amino acids. CDR3 in DNA: TGTGCCAGCAGCACGCCTGACACGCTATACCTCCACTTT. Encoded protein: CASSTPDTLYLHF.

V is TRBV5-6 and J is TRBJ2-1, with TRBD1 as a possible D gene (7 bases). From germline, CDR1 is SGHDT and CDR2 YYEEEE. Trimming took off 6 bases at V and 10 bases at J, with 14 bases between the two ends. The CDR3 has 12 amino acids. The CDR3 is CASNRGLREQFF. The CDR3 DNA sequence: TGTGCCAGCAACAGGGGACTGCGAGAGCAGTTCTTC.

The rearrangement uses TRBV4-1 and TRBJ2-3, with 11 positions matching TRBD1. Germline V lookup: CDR1 MGHRA, CDR2 YSYEKL. The ends lost 0 bases at V and 3 bases at J; junction bases unmatched: 5. The CDR3 has 17 amino acids. This CDR3 is CASSQEIGTGGTDTQYF. CDR3 DNA sequence: TGCGCCAGCAGCCAAGAAATAGGGACAGGGGGGACAGATACGCAGTATTTT.

The CDR3 sequence is CASSGTGRGNTIYF. The CDR3 nucleotides read TGTGCCAGCTCAGGGACAGGGCGAGGAAACACCATATATTTT. The chain joins TRBV18 to TRBJ1-3; 9 bases agree with TRBD1. This CDR3 is 14 amino acids long. The junction had 3 bases not matched to a gene; V was cut back by 5 bases and J by 4 bases. CDR1 KGHSH and CDR2 LQKENI come from the germline V gene.

This clone has a count of ten or more. A read error may account for a junction end that differs from germline. This chain connects TRBV20-1 to TRBJ2-7, with D possibly being TRBD1 (6 bases). This CDR3 comprises 10 residues. Germline loops: CDR1 DFQATT, CDR2 SNEGSKA (reference sequence). The CDR3: CSSNNDRSSF. The CDR3 DNA follows: TGCAGTTCGAACAACGACAGGAGCTCCTTC.

The chain recombines TRBV2 with TRBJ2-7, with D possibly matching TRBD2 (6 bases). CDR1 and CDR2 from the germline V gene are SNHLY and FYNNEI. The CDR3 consists of 14 residues. V lost 2 bases and J 2 bases, leaving 10 bases between the germline ends. The CDR3 DNA sequence: TGTGCCAGCAGTGAAAGGAGGGGTCCCTACGAGCAGTACTTC. Protein product: CASSERRGPYEQYF.

The V call is TRBV7-9, the J call TRBJ1-5; D remains unclear. CDR1 and CDR2 (germline): SEHNR, FQNEAQ (reference sequence). The CDR3 extends over 12 amino acids. V was cut by 4 bases and J by 7 bases, with 8 bases left in between. DNA of the CDR3: TGTGCCAGCAGCTACGACAACCAGCCCCAGCATTTT. Translated: CASSYDNQPQHF.

This clone was picked up a small number of times. The rearrangement joins TRBV6-5 to TRBJ2-5; maybe TRBD2 (6 bases). Germline assignment: CDR1 MNHEY and CDR2 SVGAGI. Trimming removed 3 bases from V and 2 bases from J, with 13 bases in between. This CDR3 has 15 amino acids. The chain's CDR3 is CASSYGAGTQETQYF. The CDR3 region has the DNA TGTGCCAGCAGTTATGGGGCGGGGACGCAAGAGACCCAGTACTTC.

The chain links TRBV5-6 to TRBJ2-3, with TRBD2 as a possible D gene (5 bases). Germline assignment: CDR1 SGHDT and CDR2 YYEEEE. This CDR3 has 11 amino acids. The V gene lost 0 bases and the J gene lost 10 bases, with 6 bases spanning the gap. The CDR3 DNA follows: TGTGCCAGCAGCTTGGTCGGGGCGCAGTATTTT. Its protein is CASSLVGAQYF.

The chain combines TRBV6-6 with TRBJ2-3; 10 bases are shared with TRBD2. The CDR3 is 15 amino acids. The V gene's germline CDR1 is MNHNY and CDR2 SVGAGI (reference sequence). After removal of 6 bases from V and 6 bases from J, the junction contained 9 bases not matched to a gene. This chain's CDR3 is CASRSGRGAGDTQYF. The CDR3 DNA is TGTGCCAGCAGAAGCGGGAGGGGCGCAGGGGATACGCAGTATTTT.

The V call is TRBV14, the J call TRBJ2-3; 8 bases map to TRBD2. The CDR3 extends over 13 amino acids. Trimming cost V 7 bases and J 6 bases; bases outside gene matches: 6. Germline values: CDR1 SGHDN, CDR2 FVKESK. The CDR3 reads CASKGTSPDTQYF. As DNA, the CDR3 is TGTGCCAGCAAGGGGACTAGTCCGGATACGCAGTATTTT.

This chain joins TRBV4-2 and TRBJ2-7, with 7 bases identical to TRBD1. Germline CDR1 and CDR2: LGHNA and YNFKEQ. CDR3 length: 14 amino acids. Trimming took 1 base from V and 4 from J; bases not matched to a gene: 4. The CDR3 reads CASSQVGDSYEQYF. CDR3 bases: TGTGCCAGCAGCCAAGTAGGGGACAGTTACGAGCAGTACTTC.

This clone was counted once. The rearrangement uses TRBV7-9 and TRBJ1-2, with D possibly matching TRBD1 (6 bases). This CDR3 contains 15 residues. The V end lost 5 bases, the J end lost 4 bases, and 17 bases lay between the germline ends. CDR1 and CDR2 from the germline V gene are SEHNR and FQNEAQ (reference sequence). CDR3 bases: TGTGCCAGCAGCCTGGACAGAACGAACCTCTATGGCTACACCTTC. Translating gives CASSLDRTNLYGYTF.

V gene TRBV19 combines with J gene TRBJ2-1, with 8 positions matching TRBD1. The CDR3 runs 14 residues. CDR1 is LNHDA, CDR2 SQIVND, per germline (reference sequence). With V trimmed by 5 bases and J by 7 bases, 7 bases remained unmatched. CDR3 loop: CASSWGQVGNEQFF. CDR3 sequence (DNA): TGTGCCAGTAGTTGGGGACAGGTGGGAAATGAGCAGTTCTTC.

V usage is TRBV18 and J usage is TRBJ2-3; 10 nucleotides agree with TRBD2. In germline, CDR1 is KGHSH, CDR2 LQKENI. Unmatched junction bases numbered 6, after V lost 3 bases and J lost 0 bases. The CDR3 consists of 17 residues. CDR3 loop: CASSPIAGGASTDTQYF. The CDR3 nucleotides are TGTGCCAGCTCACCGATAGCGGGGGGCGCTAGCACAGATACGCAGTATTTT.

The V call is TRBV19, the J call TRBJ2-4; D is possibly TRBD2 (6 bases). CDR1 and CDR2 from the germline V gene are LNHDA and SQIVND (reference sequence). The V end lost 2 bases, the J end lost 7 bases, and 15 bases lay between the germline ends. This CDR3 is built from 15 residues. This chain's CDR3 is CASSISGGIMNIQYF. The CDR3 DNA is TGTGCCAGTAGTATATCTGGCGGGATAATGAACATTCAGTACTTC.

The chain carries TRBV30 and TRBJ1-4; perhaps TRBD1 as D (5 bases). Trimming removed 1 base at V and 10 bases at J, with 16 bases between. The V gene's germline CDR1 is GTSNPN and CDR2 SVGIG (reference sequence). The CDR3 is made up of 14 amino acids. CDR3 bases: TGTGCCTGGAGTGACCGGTGGGGCCAGGGAAAACTGTTTTTT. Protein: CAWSDRWGQGKLFF. Using reference TRBV30 and TRBJ1-4 for the parts outside the CDR3, the full variable domain is SQTIHQWPATLVQPVGSPLSLECTVEGTSNPNLYWYRQAAGRGLQLLFYSVGIGQISSEVPQNLSASRPQDRQFILSSKKLLLSDSGFYLCAWSDRWGQGKLFFGSGTQLSVL.

This clone was seen a handful of times. V and J are TRBV2 and TRBJ1-5; D is perhaps TRBD1 (5 bases). CDR3 length: 12 residues. V lost 6 bases and J 7 bases, leaving 10 bases between the germline ends. CDR1 is SNHLY, CDR2 FYNNEI, per germline. Here the CDR3 reads CASRLGGQPQHF. The CDR3 nucleotides are TGTGCCAGCAGATTGGGGGGACAGCCCCAGCATTTT.

The gene calls are TRBV30 and TRBJ1-3; D perhaps matches TRBD1 (5 bases). The CDR3 totals 14 residues. In germline, CDR1 is GTSNPN, CDR2 SVGIG (reference sequence). The germline V and J ends were trimmed by 8 bases and 2 bases, with 16 bases remaining between them. Here the CDR3 reads CAREGREAGNTIYF. DNA of the CDR3: TGTGCCCGGGAAGGCAGGGAGGCTGGAAACACCATATATTTT.

V usage is TRBV5-1 and J usage is TRBJ2-7; possible D gene TRBD1, 5 bases. The CDR3 extends over 12 amino acids. From germline, CDR1 is SGHRS and CDR2 YFSETQ. V was clipped by 5 bases and J by 5 bases, with 11 bases between them. CDR3: CASRSRADEQYF. DNA of the CDR3: TGCGCCAGCAGGTCCAGGGCGGACGAGCAGTACTTC.